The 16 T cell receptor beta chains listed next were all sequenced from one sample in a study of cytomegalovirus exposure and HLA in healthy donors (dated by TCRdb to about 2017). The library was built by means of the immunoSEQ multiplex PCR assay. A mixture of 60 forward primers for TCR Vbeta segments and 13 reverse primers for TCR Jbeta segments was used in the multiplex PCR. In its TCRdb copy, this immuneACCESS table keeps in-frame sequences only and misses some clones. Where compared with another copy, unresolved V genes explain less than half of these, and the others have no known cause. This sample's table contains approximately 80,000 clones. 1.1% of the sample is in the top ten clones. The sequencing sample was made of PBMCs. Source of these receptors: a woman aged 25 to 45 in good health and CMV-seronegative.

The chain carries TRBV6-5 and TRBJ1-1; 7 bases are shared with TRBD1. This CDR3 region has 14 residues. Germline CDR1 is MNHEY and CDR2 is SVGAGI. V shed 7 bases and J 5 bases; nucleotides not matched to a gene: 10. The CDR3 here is CASISNRGKTEAFF. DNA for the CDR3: TGTGCCAGCATCTCAAACAGGGGTAAAACTGAAGCTTTCTTT.

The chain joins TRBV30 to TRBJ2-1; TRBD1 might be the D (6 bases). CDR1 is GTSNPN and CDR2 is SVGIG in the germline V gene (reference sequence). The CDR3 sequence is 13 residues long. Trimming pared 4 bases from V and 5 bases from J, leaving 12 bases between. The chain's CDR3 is CAWMVQGNNEQFF. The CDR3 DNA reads TGTGCCTGGATGGTACAGGGTAACAATGAGCAGTTCTTC.

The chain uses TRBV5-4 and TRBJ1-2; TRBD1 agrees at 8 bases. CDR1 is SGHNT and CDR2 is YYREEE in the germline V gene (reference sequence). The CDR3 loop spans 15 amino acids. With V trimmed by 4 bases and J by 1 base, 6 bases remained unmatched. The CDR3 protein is CASSQGQGRNYGYTF. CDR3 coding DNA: TGTGCCAGCAGCCAAGGACAGGGCCGTAACTATGGCTACACCTTC.

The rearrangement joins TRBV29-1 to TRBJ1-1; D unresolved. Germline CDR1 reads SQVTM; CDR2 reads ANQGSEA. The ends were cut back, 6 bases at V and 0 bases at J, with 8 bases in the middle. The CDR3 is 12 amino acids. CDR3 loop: CSVELLNTEAFF. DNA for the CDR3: TGCAGCGTGGAACTCTTGAACACTGAAGCTTTCTTT.

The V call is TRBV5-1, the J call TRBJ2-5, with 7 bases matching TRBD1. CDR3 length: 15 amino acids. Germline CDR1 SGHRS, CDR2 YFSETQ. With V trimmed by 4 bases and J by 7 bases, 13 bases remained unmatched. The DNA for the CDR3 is TGCGCCAGCAGCCCCGGGACAGAGCTAGGGGGGACCCAGTACTTC. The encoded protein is CASSPGTELGGTQYF.

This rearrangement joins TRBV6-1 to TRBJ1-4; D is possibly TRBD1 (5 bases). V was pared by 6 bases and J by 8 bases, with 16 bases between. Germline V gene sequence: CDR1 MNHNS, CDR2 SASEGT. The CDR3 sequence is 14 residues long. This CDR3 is CASRGEVGEEKLFF. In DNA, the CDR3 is TGTGCCAGCAGAGGGGAGGTCGGGGAAGAAAAACTGTTTTTT.

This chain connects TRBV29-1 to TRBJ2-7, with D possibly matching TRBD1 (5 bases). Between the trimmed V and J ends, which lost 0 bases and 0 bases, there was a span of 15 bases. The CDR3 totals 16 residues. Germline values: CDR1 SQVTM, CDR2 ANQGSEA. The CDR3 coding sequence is TGCAGCGTTGAAGATAGGTGGGGAAGGGGCTCCTACGAGCAGTACTTC. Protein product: CSVEDRWGRGSYEQYF.

The CDR3 loop is CASSLGGTLPADTQYF. The CDR3 coding sequence is TGTGCCAGCAGCTTAGGCGGGACATTGCCCGCAGATACGCAGTATTTT. The chain carries TRBV13 and TRBJ2-3; a possible D gene is TRBD1 (6 bases). The germline V and J ends were trimmed by 0 bases and 4 bases, with 14 bases remaining between them. CDR3 size: 16 residues. CDR1 PRHDT and CDR2 FYEKMQ come from the germline V gene (reference sequence).

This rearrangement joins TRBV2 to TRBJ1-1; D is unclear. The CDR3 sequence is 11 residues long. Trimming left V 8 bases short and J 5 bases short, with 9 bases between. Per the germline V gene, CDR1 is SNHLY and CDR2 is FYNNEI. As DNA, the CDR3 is TGTGCCAGCCGGCCGACAACTGAAGCTTTCTTT. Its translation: CASRPTTEAFF.

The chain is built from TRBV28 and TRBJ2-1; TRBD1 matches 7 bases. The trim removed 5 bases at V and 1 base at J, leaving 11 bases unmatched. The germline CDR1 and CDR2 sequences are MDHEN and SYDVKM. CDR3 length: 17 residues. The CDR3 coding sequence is TGTGCCAGCAGTCCCGTCCAGGGGGTTTCGTCCTACAATGAGCAGTTCTTC. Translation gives CASSPVQGVSSYNEQFF.

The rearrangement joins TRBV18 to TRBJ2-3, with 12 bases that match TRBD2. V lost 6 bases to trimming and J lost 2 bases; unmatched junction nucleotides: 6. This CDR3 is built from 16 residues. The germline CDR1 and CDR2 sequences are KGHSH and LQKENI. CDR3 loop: CASSPLAGGFTDTQYF. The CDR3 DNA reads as TGTGCCAGCTCGCCTCTAGCGGGAGGGTTCACAGATACGCAGTATTTT.

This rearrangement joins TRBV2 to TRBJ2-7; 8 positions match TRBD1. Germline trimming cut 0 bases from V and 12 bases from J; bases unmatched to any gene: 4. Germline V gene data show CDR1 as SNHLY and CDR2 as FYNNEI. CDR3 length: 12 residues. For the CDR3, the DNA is TGTGCCAGCAGTGAAGCAAGACAGGGGCTGTACTTC. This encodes CASSEARQGLYF.

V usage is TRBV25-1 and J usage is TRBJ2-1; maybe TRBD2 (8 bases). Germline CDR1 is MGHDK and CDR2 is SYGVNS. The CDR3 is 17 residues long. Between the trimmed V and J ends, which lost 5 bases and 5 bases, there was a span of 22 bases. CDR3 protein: CASSPRGTAGENNEQFF. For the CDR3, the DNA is TGTGCCAGCAGTCCCAGGGGGACAGCGGGGGAAAACAATGAGCAGTTCTTC. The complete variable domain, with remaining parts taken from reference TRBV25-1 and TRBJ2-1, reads EADIYQTPRYLVIGTGKKITLECSQTMGHDKMYWYQQDPGMELHLIHYSYGVNSTEKGDLSSESTVSRIRTEHFPLTLESARPSHTSQYLCASSPRGTAGENNEQFFGPGTRLTVL.

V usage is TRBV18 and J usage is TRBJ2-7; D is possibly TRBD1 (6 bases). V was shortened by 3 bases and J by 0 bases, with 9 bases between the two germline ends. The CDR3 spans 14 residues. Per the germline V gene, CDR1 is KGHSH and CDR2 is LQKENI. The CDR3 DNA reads TGTGCCAGCTCACCGGGGGCAAACTCCTACGAGCAGTACTTC. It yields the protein CASSPGANSYEQYF. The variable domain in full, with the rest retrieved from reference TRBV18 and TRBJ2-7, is NAGVMQNPRHLVRRRGQEARLRCSPMKGHSHVYWYRQLPEEGLKFMVYLQKENIIDESGMPKERFSAEFPKEGPSILRIQQVVRGDSAAYFCASSPGANSYEQYFGPGTRLTVT.

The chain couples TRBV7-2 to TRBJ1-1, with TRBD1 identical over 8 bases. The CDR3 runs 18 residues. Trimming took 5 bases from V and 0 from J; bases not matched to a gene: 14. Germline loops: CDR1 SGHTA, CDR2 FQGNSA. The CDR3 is CASSPRDRFFFMNTEAFF. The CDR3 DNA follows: TGTGCCAGCAGCCCCCGGGACAGGTTTTTCTTCATGAACACTGAAGCTTTCTTT.

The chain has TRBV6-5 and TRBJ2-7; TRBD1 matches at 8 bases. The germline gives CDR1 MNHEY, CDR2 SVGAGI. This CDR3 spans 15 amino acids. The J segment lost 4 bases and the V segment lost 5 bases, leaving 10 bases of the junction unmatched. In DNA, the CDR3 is TGTGCCAGCAGTAACCCCAGGGGGCGCGGGTACGAGCAGTACTTC. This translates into CASSNPRGRGYEQYF.